Shown below are 14 T cell receptor beta chains from a single sample sequenced in a study of T cell responses to AZD1222 COVID-19 vaccine. TCRdb's table, derived via immunoSEQ multiplex PCR, lists solely in-frame clones and lacks some. The table shows roughly 150,000 clones, with around 85% occurring only once. The sample here was peripheral blood, taken on day 0 of AZD1222 vaccination. All receptors derive from an adult in good health.

The chain has TRBV3-1 (or the pseudogene TRBV3-2) and TRBJ2-5; 15 nucleotides line up with TRBD2. Germline V CDR1 and CDR2: LGHDT, YNNKEL (reference sequence). This CDR3 contains 17 residues. V gave up 1 base and J gave up 5 bases; unmatched junction bases: 5. CDR3 in amino acids: CASSQARGLAGGETQYF. The CDR3 DNA reads as TGTGCCAGCAGCCAAGCCAGGGGACTAGCGGGAGGCGAGACCCAGTACTTC.

The chain is built from TRBV4-2 and TRBJ2-1, with 10 bases lining up with TRBD2. CDR1 and CDR2 (germline): LGHNA, YNFKEQ. The V segment lost 4 bases and the J segment 8 bases; nucleotides outside the gene matches: 5. The CDR3 consists of 14 residues. The CDR3 is CASSLRTSGDEQFF. The DNA for the CDR3 is TGTGCCAGCAGCCTACGGACTAGCGGCGATGAGCAGTTCTTC.

The J gene is TRBJ2-7, the V gene TRBV30, with D possibly called TRBD1 or TRBD2 (5 bases each). The CDR3 totals 11 residues. V was pared by 3 bases and J by 7 bases, with 10 bases between. The germline CDR1 and CDR2 sequences are GTSNPN and SVGIG (reference sequence). The CDR3, as DNA: TGTGCCTGGAGGAGGGACGGAGAGCAGTACTTC. It is translated as CAWRRDGEQYF.

The V gene is TRBV12-5, the J gene TRBJ2-7, with TRBD1 matching 12 bases. CDR1 and CDR2 from the germline V gene are LGHNT and FRNRAP. The CDR3 loop spans 14 amino acids. Trimming cost V 7 bases and J 6 bases; bases outside gene matches: 7. CDR3 amino acids: CASVTGTGGLEQYF. CDR3 sequence (DNA): TGTGCTAGTGTCACCGGGACAGGGGGCCTCGAGCAGTACTTC.

This clone showed up just once. The chain is built from TRBV6-5 and TRBJ1-2; the D is unclear. The CDR3 runs 12 residues. Germline values: CDR1 MNHEY, CDR2 SVGAGI. Trimming stripped 7 bases from V and 1 base from J, with 7 bases between. CDR3 region: CASKANNYGYTF. The CDR3 bases are TGTGCCAGCAAGGCGAATAACTATGGCTACACCTTC.

V is TRBV11-2 and J is TRBJ2-2; 7 nucleotides align to TRBD1. The V gene's germline CDR1 is SGHAT and CDR2 FQNNGV. The J segment lost 7 bases and the V segment lost 5 bases, leaving 13 bases of the junction unmatched. The CDR3 is 16 residues long. CDR3 in amino acids: CASSTWDRLLNGELFF. CDR3 nucleotides: TGTGCCAGCAGCACCTGGGACAGATTATTGAACGGGGAGCTGTTTTTT.

The chain has TRBV5-1 and TRBJ2-3; weak D call: TRBD1 (6 bases). The V end lost 1 base, the J end lost 3 bases, and 12 bases lay between the germline ends. In germline, CDR1 is SGHRS, CDR2 YFSETQ. The CDR3 length is 15 residues. CDR3 coding DNA: TGCGCCAGCAGCTTGAGAACCGACAGGACAGATACGCAGTATTTT. Its protein product is CASSLRTDRTDTQYF.

This chain links TRBV4-1 with TRBJ1-2; 7 bases are shared with TRBD1. The germline V gene has CDR1 MGHRA and CDR2 YSYEKL. Trimming removed 0 bases from V and 8 bases from J; junction bases left unmatched: 9. This CDR3 is 15 amino acids long. The DNA for the CDR3 is TGCGCCAGCAGCCAAGAGGCGAGGGGGCTAAGCGGCTACACCTTC. This codes for CASSQEARGLSGYTF.

The DNA of the CDR3 is TGTGCCAGCAGTTCAGGGGGGAGCTCCTACAATGAGCAGTTCTTC. Translating it yields CASSSGGSSYNEQFF. The chain uses TRBV11-2 and TRBJ2-1; TRBD1 is a possible D gene (7 bases). From germline, CDR1 is SGHAT and CDR2 FQNNGV. This CDR3 is 15 amino acids long. Trimming left V 6 bases short and J 0 bases short, with 12 bases between.

The chain employs TRBV2 and TRBJ1-1; D is unclear. The V end was cut by 5 bases, the J end by 7 bases, with 11 bases between. From germline, CDR1 is SNHLY and CDR2 FYNNEI. This CDR3 spans 12 amino acids. The CDR3: CASSTERNEAFF. The CDR3 nucleotides read TGTGCCAGCAGTACGGAACGGAATGAAGCTTTCTTT.

The chain carries TRBV6-5 and TRBJ1-1; D call uncertain. The germline V gene encodes CDR1 MNHEY and CDR2 SVGAGI. Trimming removed 6 bases from V and 2 bases from J, with 10 bases in between. The CDR3 contains 13 residues. This CDR3 reads CASRRVLNTEAFF. CDR3 DNA: TGTGCCAGCAGACGGGTCCTAAACACTGAAGCTTTCTTT.

The chain carries TRBV29-1 and TRBJ2-1, with a tentative D call TRBD1 (5 bases). Germline V gives CDR1 SQVTM, CDR2 ANQGSEA. Deletions cut 0 bases from V and 8 bases from J, with 14 bases between. The CDR3 sequence is 14 residues long. The CDR3 spells CSVEEGPNGDEQFF. Here the CDR3 DNA reads TGCAGCGTTGAAGAGGGGCCAAATGGGGATGAGCAGTTCTTC.

The chain has TRBV11-2 and TRBJ1-6, with D perhaps TRBD1 (5 bases). Trimming stripped 6 bases from V and 8 bases from J, with 17 bases between. CDR3 length: 15 amino acids. Per germline, CDR1 SGHAT and CDR2 FQNNGV. The CDR3: CASRPRGGDYSPLHF. The CDR3 coding sequence is TGTGCCAGCAGGCCCCGGGGGGGGGACTATTCACCCCTCCACTTT.

This chain links TRBV6-5 with TRBJ1-4; tentatively, D is TRBD1 (5 bases). Trimming left V 9 bases short and J 5 bases short, with 19 bases between. The CDR3 loop spans 15 amino acids. Germline V gene data show CDR1 as MNHEY and CDR2 as SVGAGI. Here the CDR3 reads CASRGRSASNEKLFF. Here the CDR3 DNA reads TGTGCCAGTAGGGGCAGGTCGGCCTCCAATGAAAAACTGTTTTTT.